Given below is one TCR beta chain in context. The data belong to a study of T cell changes during pregnancy in multiple sclerosis. V lost 0 bases to trimming and J lost 5 bases; unmatched junction nucleotides: 10. Looked up from germline, CDR1 is LGHNA and CDR2 is YNFKEQ. The CDR3 sequence is 17 residues long. Profiling relied on immunoSEQ multiplex PCR, and the TCRdb table lists in-frame clones only, not all of them. The sample includes about 38,000 clones, 75% to 95% seen only once; the top ten take roughly 12%. Specimen: CD8+ T cells from peripheral blood mononuclear cells, collected after pregnancy. This chain connects TRBV4-2 to TRBJ1-2; 9 bases align to TRBD1. The clonotype comes from a female donor with multiple sclerosis, enrolled in a pregnancy study. The CDR3 bases are TGTGCCAGCAGCCAAGACTCCTCGACAGGGGGAAATTATGGCTACACCTTC. It codes for CASSQDSSTGGNYGYTF.